Shown below are 14 T cell receptor beta chains from a single sample sequenced in a study of blood T cell repertoires in COVID-19. The repertoire was sequenced with immunoSEQ multiplex PCR; TCRdb's copy has only in-frame clones and lacks some. The data contain 15,000 to 20,000 clones, approximately 80% of them singletons. Input material: peripheral blood. The receptors here all came from a woman between 65 and 79 years old with active COVID-19.

The rearrangement joins TRBV5-4 to TRBJ1-2, with 9 bases that match TRBD1. Germline trimming cut 4 bases from V and 5 bases from J; bases unmatched to any gene: 3. Looked up from germline, CDR1 is SGHNT and CDR2 is YYREEE (reference sequence). The CDR3 sequence is 13 residues long. The CDR3 sequence is CASSPDRGYGYTF. The CDR3 region has the DNA TGTGCCAGCAGCCCGGACAGGGGTTATGGCTACACCTTC.

This rearrangement joins TRBV7-3 to TRBJ2-3, with a tentative D call TRBD2 (6 bases). V gave up 4 bases and J gave up 0 bases, with 8 bases separating them. The CDR3 loop spans 14 amino acids. The germline CDR1 and CDR2 sequences are SGHTA and FQGTGA. Here the CDR3 reads CASSSGLSTDTQYF. The CDR3 DNA is TGTGCCAGCAGCTCGGGACTTAGCACAGATACGCAGTATTTT.

The chain employs TRBV6-5 and TRBJ2-3; D is unresolved. This CDR3 is 15 amino acids long. Trimming shortened V by 0 bases and J by 1 base, and 8 bases separated the two germline ends. Germline CDR1 is MNHEY and CDR2 is SVGAGI. The CDR3 region has the DNA TGTGCCAGCAGTTACTCCACAACCCGCACAGATACGCAGTATTTT. Translated, it gives CASSYSTTRTDTQYF.

The chain uses TRBV25-1 and TRBJ2-1; D perhaps matches TRBD2 (6 bases). The ends were cut back, 4 bases at V and 11 bases at J, with 15 bases in the middle. CDR3 length: 13 residues. Germline CDR1 MGHDK, CDR2 SYGVNS. The CDR3 reads CASSAAGSFQQFF. The CDR3, as DNA: TGTGCCAGCAGTGCGGCGGGGTCATTTCAGCAGTTCTTC.

CDR3 nucleotide sequence: TGCGCCAGCAGTGATCGGGCTAGCGGGATGGGTCGGTTCTTC. Translating it yields CASSDRASGMGRFF. The gene calls are TRBV10-2 and TRBJ2-1; 9 bases are shared with TRBD2. This CDR3 contains 14 residues. The ends lost 3 bases at V and 15 bases at J; junction bases unmatched: 12. CDR1 is WSHSY and CDR2 is SAAADI in the germline V gene.

The chain recombines TRBV19 with TRBJ1-2; 8 bases agree with TRBD1. Trimming at V came to 10 bases and at J to 5 bases, leaving 12 bases not matched to a gene. This CDR3 spans 14 amino acids. CDR1 is LNHDA, CDR2 SQIVND, per germline (reference sequence). The CDR3 here is CATRRTRGQYGYTF. The CDR3 DNA follows: TGTGCCACCAGAAGAACCAGGGGGCAATATGGCTACACCTTC.

The V gene is TRBV6-6, the J gene TRBJ1-2, with TRBD1 identical over 7 bases. CDR3 length equals 15 residues. Germline loops: CDR1 MNHNY, CDR2 SVGAGI (reference sequence). J lost 11 bases, V lost 8 bases, and 20 bases had no gene match. Here the CDR3 DNA reads TGTGCCAGCCGACCGGGCCCCGGGACAGAATATAGGTACACCTTC. As protein: CASRPGPGTEYRYTF.

This chain's CDR3 is CASSVNQGIGGGEKLFF. In nucleotides, the CDR3 is TGTGCCAGCAGTGTAAATCAAGGGATCGGGGGGGGTGAAAAACTGTTTTTT. The chain carries TRBV6-4 and TRBJ1-4, with D perhaps matching TRBD1 (5 bases). Germline assignment: CDR1 MRHNA and CDR2 SNTAGT. V lost 4 bases and J 7 bases, leaving 22 bases between the germline ends. The CDR3 spans 17 residues.

In its sample, this clone was seen once. J is TRBJ2-7 and V is TRBV28; D gene unclear. Per the germline V gene, CDR1 is MDHEN and CDR2 is SYDVKM. V dropped 6 bases and J dropped 3 bases, with 3 bases sitting between them. The CDR3 loop spans 10 amino acids. The CDR3 DNA follows: TGTGCCAGCAGCAACTACGAGCAGTACTTC. Its translation: CASSNYEQYF. Full variable domain (remainder filled in from reference TRBV28 and TRBJ2-7): DVKVTQSSRYLVKRTGEKVFLECVQDMDHENMFWYRQDPGLGLRLIYFSYDVKMKEKGDIPEGYSVSREKKERFSLILESASTNQTSMYLCASSNYEQYFGPGTRLTVT.

In this sample, this clone is medium-sized. The chain carries TRBV27 and TRBJ1-1; 8 bases fit TRBD1. The CDR3 covers 13 residues. The germline gives CDR1 MNHEY, CDR2 SMNVEV (reference sequence). Trimming removed 6 bases from V and 10 bases from J; junction bases left unmatched: 10. For the CDR3, the DNA is TGTGCCAGCAGACAAACAGGGGGATTGGTAGCTTTCTTT. Protein product: CASRQTGGLVAFF.

This sequence joins TRBV10-2 and TRBJ2-1; 7 nucleotides agree with TRBD1. V gave up 10 bases and J gave up 7 bases; unmatched junction bases: 16. CDR1 and CDR2 from the germline V gene are WSHSY and SAAADI. The CDR3 length is 15 residues. CDR3 sequence (DNA): TGCGCCACCTTGTCGAGGCAGGGGGTCAGGAATGAGCAGTTCTTC. It encodes CATLSRQGVRNEQFF.

This chain connects TRBV28 to TRBJ1-5; 7 bases agree with TRBD1. Losses at the gene ends were 5 bases for V and 0 bases for J; bases not matched to a gene: 16. CDR1 is MDHEN, CDR2 SYDVKM, per germline. The CDR3 runs to 19 residues. The CDR3 coding sequence is TGTGCCAGCAGTCCCCCGTTTGACGACAGGGCCGTTAGCAATCAGCCCCAGCATTTT. Amino acids: CASSPPFDDRAVSNQPQHF. Looking up the rest from reference TRBV28 and TRBJ1-5 gives the full variable domain: DVKVTQSSRYLVKRTGEKVFLECVQDMDHENMFWYRQDPGLGLRLIYFSYDVKMKEKGDIPEGYSVSREKKERFSLILESASTNQTSMYLCASSPPFDDRAVSNQPQHFGDGTRLSIL.

The chain carries TRBV5-4 and TRBJ1-2; D is perhaps TRBD1 (5 bases). The V end lost 0 bases, the J end lost 4 bases, and 10 bases lay between the germline ends. This CDR3 region has 14 residues. CDR1 and CDR2 (germline): SGHNT, YYREEE (reference sequence). CDR3 DNA sequence: TGTGCCAGCAGCTTGGCCAGGGAGGGCTATGGCTACACCTTC. This codes for CASSLAREGYGYTF.

This clone came up once. As DNA, the CDR3 is TGTGCCAGCAGATCGGACAGGAATCATGATCCAGATACGCAGTATTTT. Encoded protein: CASRSDRNHDPDTQYF. The V and J genes are TRBV5-4 and TRBJ2-3; 7 bases line up with TRBD1. Trimming cost V 5 bases and J 4 bases; bases outside gene matches: 13. Germline values: CDR1 SGHNT, CDR2 YYREEE (reference sequence). The CDR3 extends over 16 amino acids.